This TCR beta chain was recovered during a study of blood T cell repertoires in COVID-19. Study-level background: From T cells, B-cell-depleted T cells, or PBMCs came the material, which was cDNA or gDNA.

Per the study methods: Reference gene primer amplification in the assay estimated nucleated cell counts. Only in-frame clones appear in the TCRdb table, and some are missing; sequencing was by immunoSEQ multiplex PCR. The V and J calls and the clone size are those of that table, but D and trimming were determined from the DNA. The data show more than 350,000 clones, with 70% to 90% seen just once and approximately 3% held by the top ten. CDR1 is LNHDA and CDR2 is SQIVND in the germline V gene (reference sequence). CDR3 length: 14 amino acids. V lost 1 base and J lost 4, with 10 bases in between. Sequencing used peripheral blood. The clonotype was recovered from a woman aged 30 to 39 with COVID-19, enrolled during active disease. The gene calls are TRBV19 and TRBJ1-2, with no clear D. CDR3 sequence: CASSIGAASYGYTF. The DNA of the CDR3 is TGTGCCAGTAGTATAGGGGCAGCTTCCTATGGCTACACCTTC.